Sequencing of this TCR beta chain was carried out in a study of OX40 agonist ivuxolimab in advanced cancers. Study summary: A history of anti-PD-1, anti-PD-L1 or anti-CTLA-4 therapy was acceptable, and approximately 40% had some.

Concerning this clone: No antigen is known for it. One end of the junction is discordant with germline, which a read error may explain.

Some clones are missing from TCRdb's copy, which holds only in-frame ones; the method was immunoSEQ multiplex PCR. Found here are 70,000 to 90,000 clones, roughly 89% of them singletons; the top ten hold roughly 11%. Study results and caveats: Clonal expansion in partial responders at 0.1-3.0 mg/kg ranked among the lowest. It was also the case that some nonresponders had low normalized T-cell clonal expansion.

The timepoints at which blood was sampled were baseline, cycle 4 day 1, and cycle 7 day 1. Germline assignment: CDR1 LNHDA and CDR2 SQIVND (reference sequence). The CDR3 extends over 12 amino acids. The sequence was collected from an adult with an advanced solid tumor such as melanoma, head and neck, liver or kidney cancer. J is TRBJ1-6 and V is TRBV19, with D perhaps TRBD1 (5 bases). Here the sequenced sample was CD4+ or CD8+ T cells sorted from blood, taken in a trial of the OX40 agonist ivuxolimab. This CDR3 reads CASTATGSALHF. The CDR3 nucleotides read TGTGCCAGTACCGCAACAGGTTCAGCCCTCCACTTT.